This is a list of T cell receptor beta chains from one sample in a study of shared clonotypes between healthy human individuals. The data were produced by immunoSEQ multiplex PCR, yet TCRdb's version contains in-frame clones alone and is incomplete. The table shows 2 million to 2.5 million clones, with around 95% occurring only once. The sequenced sample consisted of naive CD4+ T cells sorted from blood. These receptors were collected from a man younger than 35 in good health. CDR3s include the opening cysteine and the closing phenylalanine or tryptophan. A D gene is named only where the DNA matches it firmly. Clone size, where shown, is once, few, many, or a class for clones that have expanded.

V gene,CDR3 length,D gene,clone size,J gene,CDR3 protein,CDR3 DNA
TRBV4-1,14,NA,NA,TRBJ1-2,CASSQGGVNYGYTF,TGCGCCAGCAGCCAAGGAGGGGTTAACTATGGCTACACCTTC
TRBV6-5,15,TRBD1,NA,TRBJ1-5,CASSPRQGRDQPQHF,TGTGCCAGCAGCCCCCGACAGGGCCGGGATCAGCCCCAGCATTTT
TRBV30,12,TRBD1,NA,TRBJ2-5,CAWSVNEGQVYF,TGTGCCTGGAGTGTAAACGAGGGACAGGTGTACTTC
TRBV6-6,14,NA,NA,TRBJ2-3,CASRRLESTDTQYF,TGTGCCAGCAGAAGACTAGAGAGCACAGATACGCAGTATTTT
TRBV5-1,14,NA,NA,TRBJ1-1,CASSQGHPNTEAFF,TGCGCCAGCAGCCAAGGACACCCGAACACTGAAGCTTTCTTT
TRBV6-5,14,TRBD1,once,TRBJ2-4,CASSRGQSKNIQYF,TGTGCCAGCAGTAGGGGGCAGTCCAAAAACATTCAGTACTTC
TRBV2,14,TRBD2,NA,TRBJ2-1,CASKRAGENNEQFF,TGTGCCAGCAAGCGAGCGGGAGAGAACAATGAGCAGTTCTTC
TRBV6-5,15,TRBD2,NA,TRBJ2-3,CASGRAGASTDTQYF,TGTGCCAGCGGGAGAGCGGGAGCCAGCACAGATACGCAGTATTTT
TRBV6-1,17,TRBD2,NA,TRBJ2-3,CASSVPGLAGGPDTQYF,TGTGCCAGCAGTGTCCCTGGACTAGCGGGGGGGCCTGATACGCAGTATTTT
TRBV5-5,16,NA,once,TRBJ2-5,CASSLERAAIQETQYF,TGTGCCAGCAGCTTGGAACGGGCGGCCATTCAAGAGACCCAGTACTTC
TRBV10-3,15,NA,NA,TRBJ1-4,CAISERRGREEKLFF,TGTGCCATCAGTGAGAGGAGGGGAAGAGAAGAAAAACTGTTTTTT
TRBV18,16,TRBD1,NA,TRBJ1-1,CASSSDRALPPTEAFF,TGTGCCAGCTCATCGGACAGGGCACTCCCCCCGACTGAAGCTTTCTTT
TRBV19,15,TRBD2,NA,TRBJ2-1,CASSRGLAEHNEQFF,TGTGCCAGTAGTAGGGGACTAGCGGAGCACAATGAGCAGTTCTTC
TRBV5-1,11,NA,few,TRBJ2-1,CASSFYNEQFF,TGCGCCAGCAGCTTCTACAATGAGCAGTTCTTC
TRBV18,16,NA,NA,TRBJ1-4,CASSPNDLATNEKLFF,TGTGCCAGCTCACCCAACGACCTTGCAACTAATGAAAAACTGTTTTTT
TRBV6-5,14,TRBD1,NA,TRBJ2-2,CASSYPGQAGELFF,TGTGCCAGCAGTTACCCCGGACAGGCCGGGGAGCTGTTTTTT
TRBV11-2,15,TRBD1,NA,TRBJ1-1,CASSWERTGSSQAFF,TGTGCCAGCAGCTGGGAACGGACAGGGTCATCGCAAGCTTTCTTT
TRBV7-9,15,TRBD1,NA,TRBJ2-7,CASSRRQGGIYEQYF,TGTGCCAGCAGTCGGCGACAGGGTGGCATCTACGAGCAGTACTTC
TRBV5-1,16,NA,NA,TRBJ2-3,CASRVALNPSTDTQYF,TGCGCCAGCAGGGTGGCCTTAAATCCTAGCACAGATACGCAGTATTTT
TRBV7-9,12,NA,NA,TRBJ1-1,CASSPQGPEAFF,TGTGCCAGCAGTCCTCAAGGGCCAGAAGCTTTCTTT
TRBV5-6,15,TRBD2,NA,TRBJ2-1,CASSLERELSNEQFF,TGTGCCAGCAGCCTCGAGCGGGAGCTATCGAATGAGCAGTTCTTC
TRBV9,12,NA,few,TRBJ2-2,CASGRFAGELFF,TGTGCCAGCGGCAGATTCGCCGGGGAGCTGTTTTTT
TRBV6-5,14,TRBD2,NA,TRBJ2-7,CASSHLAGVEEQYF,TGTGCCAGCAGTCACCTAGCGGGAGTTGAAGAGCAGTACTTC
TRBV19,13,NA,NA,TRBJ1-5,CASSRFPNQPQHF,TGTGCCAGTAGTCGGTTCCCCAATCAGCCCCAGCATTTT
TRBV27,17,NA,NA,TRBJ2-7,CASSSRTQGGASWKQYF,TGTGCCAGCAGTTCAAGAACACAGGGGGGGGCTTCTTGGAAGCAGTACTTC
TRBV2,15,NA,NA,TRBJ2-7,CASSVGRGSSYEQYF,TGTGCCAGCAGTGTTGGGCGGGGCAGCTCCTACGAGCAGTACTTC
TRBV5-6,15,TRBD2,once,TRBJ2-5,CASSPFSGGIETQYF,TGTGCCAGCAGCCCATTTAGCGGGGGAATAGAGACCCAGTACTTC
TRBV5-4,16,TRBD1,NA,TRBJ2-5,CASSPQDRPYQETQYF,TGTGCCAGCAGCCCCCAGGACAGGCCGTACCAAGAGACCCAGTACTTC
TRBV18,14,TRBD2,NA,TRBJ2-7,CASSPGLAGGEQYF,TGTGCCAGCTCACCGGGACTAGCGGGGGGGGAGCAGTACTTC
TRBV6-9,18,TRBD2,NA,TRBJ2-1,CAGVGVRLAEKVYNEQFF,TGTGCCGGCGTCGGGGTAAGACTAGCGGAGAAAGTTTACAATGAGCAGTTCTTC
TRBV10-3,13,TRBD1,NA,TRBJ1-5,CASGTDYNQPQHF,TGTGCCAGCGGGACAGATTACAATCAGCCCCAGCATTTT
TRBV5-1,14,NA,NA,TRBJ1-1,CASSLGGPGTEAFF,TGCGCCAGCAGCTTGGGGGGACCAGGCACTGAAGCTTTCTTT
TRBV19,16,TRBD2,once,TRBJ2-3,CASSIVGGLAEITQYF,TGTGCCAGTAGTATAGTGGGCGGACTAGCGGAGATAACGCAGTATTTT
TRBV6-1,15,NA,NA,TRBJ2-2,CASNRGILNTGELFF,TGTGCCAGCAATAGGGGGATTTTGAACACCGGGGAGCTGTTTTTT
TRBV5-1,12,NA,NA,TRBJ1-2,CASSREGTGYTF,TGCGCCAGCAGCCGGGAGGGTACTGGCTACACCTTC
TRBV5-1,16,NA,NA,TRBJ2-5,CASSFWGRTQQETQYF,TGCGCCAGCAGCTTTTGGGGGAGGACCCAACAAGAGACCCAGTACTTC
TRBV7-9,12,NA,NA,TRBJ2-7,CASSSGHYEQYF,TGTGCCAGCAGCTCGGGCCACTACGAGCAGTACTTC
TRBV6-5,14,TRBD1,NA,TRBJ1-6,CASAITGENSPLHF,TGTGCCAGCGCCATAACAGGGGAGAATTCACCCCTCCACTTT
TRBV27,16,NA,NA,TRBJ1-6,CASTGVGVSVGSPLHF,TGTGCCAGCACAGGGGTAGGGGTGTCGGTAGGTTCACCCCTCCACTTT
TRBV18,18,NA,NA,TRBJ1-5,CASSRRAGTGNSNQPQHF,TGTGCCAGCTCACGGCGGGCCGGGACGGGAAATAGCAATCAGCCCCAGCATTTT
TRBV2,15,NA,NA,TRBJ1-6,CASSDEGPYTSPLHF,TGTGCCAGCAGTGATGAGGGGCCTTATACTTCACCCCTCCACTTT
TRBV5-6,15,NA,NA,TRBJ2-2,CASSYPVGNTGELFF,TGTGCCAGCAGCTACCCCGTAGGGAACACCGGGGAGCTGTTTTTT
TRBV9,16,NA,NA,TRBJ2-3,CASSVGPGPSTDTQYF,TGTGCCAGCAGCGTAGGTCCGGGTCCTAGCACAGATACGCAGTATTTT
TRBV20-1,11,NA,NA,TRBJ2-7,CSASQGGEQYF,TGCAGTGCTAGTCAGGGTGGCGAGCAGTACTTC
TRBV28,16,TRBD1,NA,TRBJ1-2,CASLSPRDRGYYGYTF,TGTGCCAGCCTTAGCCCCCGGGACAGGGGCTACTATGGCTACACCTTC
TRBV25-1,15,NA,NA,TRBJ2-1,CASSDPTSTYNEQFF,TGTGCCAGCAGTGACCCAACTAGTACCTACAATGAGCAGTTCTTC
TRBV25-1,14,NA,few,TRBJ2-7,CASSGPTVFYEQYF,TGTGCCAGCAGTGGACCGACAGTATTCTACGAGCAGTACTTC
TRBV5-4,15,TRBD2,NA,TRBJ2-3,CASSSPSGGTDTQYF,TGTGCCAGCAGCTCTCCCAGCGGGGGAACAGATACGCAGTATTTT